A selection of T cell receptor beta chains follows, all from one sample in a study of OX40 agonist ivuxolimab in advanced cancers. This table comes from immunoSEQ multiplex PCR, and its TCRdb copy is limited to in-frame clones, with some not included. The sample yields some 64,000 clones, about 88% seen once. The sequencing used CD4+ or CD8+ T cells sorted from blood, collected in a trial of the OX40 agonist ivuxolimab. The receptor set was obtained from an adult with an advanced solid tumor such as melanoma, head and neck, liver or kidney cancer. Both conserved end residues are part of each CDR3. A D gene is named only where the DNA matches it firmly. The listing skips clone size in some rows; elsewhere it reads once, few, many or a size class.

J | D | size | V | CDR3 | DNA
TRBJ2-1 | - | medium-sized | TRBV9 | CASSVGSTLNEQFF | TGTGCCAGCAGCGTCGGTAGTACTCTCAATGAGCAGTTCTTC
TRBJ2-4 | - | - | TRBV10-3 | CAISESANNQYF | TGTGCCATCAGTGAGTCGGCAAATAATCAGTACTTC
TRBJ1-1 | - | - | TRBV19 | CASSIVTGGTEAFF | TGTGCCAGTAGTATCGTGACAGGAGGAACTGAAGCTTTCTTT
TRBJ2-3 | - | - | TRBV7-9 | CASSLLGTDTQYF | TGTGCCAGCAGCTTACTGGGGACAGATACGCAGTATTTT
TRBJ1-5 | - | - | TRBV5-6 | CASSLGQRNQPQHF | TGTGCCAGCAGCTTAGGACAGCGCAATCAGCCCCAGCATTTT
TRBJ1-3 | - | - | TRBV6-1 | CASSDWGFSGNTIYF | TGTGCCAGCAGTGACTGGGGCTTCTCTGGAAACACCATATATTTT
TRBJ1-5 | TRBD1 | - | TRBV28 | CASSSSGQGDRPQHF | TGTGCCAGCAGTTCCTCTGGACAGGGTGATCGGCCCCAGCATTTT
TRBJ1-2 | - | - | TRBV4-1 | CASSQDNFRAGYGYTF | TGCGCCAGCAGCCAAGATAATTTCAGGGCTGGCTATGGCTACACCTTC
TRBJ2-2 | TRBD1 | - | TRBV5-1 | CATGQGPNTGELFF | TGCGCCACGGGACAGGGGCCTAACACCGGGGAGCTGTTTTTT
TRBJ2-7 | - | - | TRBV21-1 | CASSMRRDRGYEQYF | TGTGCCAGCAGCATGCGTAGGGACAGGGGCTACGAGCAGTACTTC
TRBJ1-3 | TRBD1 | - | TRBV5-1 | CASRTGVSGNTIYF | TGCGCCAGCCGCACAGGGGTATCTGGAAACACCATATATTTT
TRBJ1-5 | - | - | TRBV28 | CASSFSRGYQPQHF | TGTGCCAGCAGCTTCAGTAGGGGCTATCAGCCCCAGCATTTT
TRBJ2-1 | - | - | TRBV5-1 | CASAEGGGRINEQFF | TGCGCCAGCGCCGAGGGGGGAGGGAGAATCAATGAGCAGTTCTTC
TRBJ1-4 | - | - | TRBV11-2 | CASSLVTSTNEKLFF | TGTGCCAGCAGCTTAGTAACATCAACTAATGAAAAACTGTTTTTT
TRBJ2-2 | TRBD1 | - | TRBV29-1 | CSAEQGPGGELFF | TGCAGCGCAGAACAGGGGCCCGGCGGGGAGCTGTTTTTT
TRBJ2-3 | - | few | TRBV7-3 | CASSLNWRDTQYF | TGTGCCAGCAGCTTAAATTGGCGGGATACGCAGTATTTT
TRBJ2-1 | - | - | TRBV11-2 | CASSLRPQGNEQFF | TGTGCCAGCAGCTTAAGGCCCCAGGGTAATGAGCAGTTCTTC
TRBJ1-1 | - | once | TRBV29-1 | CSVEAIGGGTEAFF | TGCAGCGTTGAAGCCATTGGGGGGGGGACTGAAGCTTTCTTT
TRBJ1-1 | - | once | TRBV10-3 | CAIKGRREDTEAFF | TGTGCCATCAAGGGGAGAAGAGAGGACACTGAAGCTTTCTTT
TRBJ2-5 | - | - | TRBV5-1 | CASKRDGAGEETQYF | TGCGCCAGCAAGAGGGACGGGGCCGGGGAAGAGACCCAGTACTTC
TRBJ2-7 | TRBD1 | - | TRBV30 | CAWSYSGTGRAKF | TGTGCCTGGAGCTACTCCGGGACAGGGCGCGCTAAGTTC
TRBJ2-1 | TRBD2 | - | TRBV6-5 | CASSRPGLAGGEQFF | TGTGCCAGCAGTCGCCCGGGACTAGCGGGAGGTGAGCAGTTCTTC
TRBJ1-1 | - | - | TRBV5-4 | CASRPLGNTEAFF | TGTGCCAGCAGGCCATTAGGCAACACTGAAGCTTTCTTT